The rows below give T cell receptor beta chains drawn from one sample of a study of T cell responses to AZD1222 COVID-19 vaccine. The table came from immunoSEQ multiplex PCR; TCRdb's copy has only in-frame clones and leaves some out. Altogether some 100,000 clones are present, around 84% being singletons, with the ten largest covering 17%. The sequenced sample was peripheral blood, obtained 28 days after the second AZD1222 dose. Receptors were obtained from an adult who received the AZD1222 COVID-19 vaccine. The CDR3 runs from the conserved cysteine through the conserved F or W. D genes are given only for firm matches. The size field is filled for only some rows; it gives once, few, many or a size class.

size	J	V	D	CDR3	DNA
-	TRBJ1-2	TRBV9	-	CASSVVKPNYGYTF	TGTGCCAGCAGCGTAGTTAAACCGAACTATGGCTACACCTTC
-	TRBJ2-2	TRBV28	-	CASSLTVPDTGELFF	TGTGCCAGCAGTTTGACTGTACCTGACACCGGGGAGCTGTTTTTT
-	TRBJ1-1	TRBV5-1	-	CASSHGQNTEAFF	TGCGCCAGCAGCCATGGACAGAACACTGAAGCTTTCTTT
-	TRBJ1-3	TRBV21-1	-	CASSKVWGGYSSGNTIYF	TGTGCCAGCAGCAAAGTCTGGGGCGGATACTCCTCTGGAAACACCATATATTTT
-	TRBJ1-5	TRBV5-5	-	CASSLAGQARGPQHF	TGTGCCAGCAGCTTGGCCGGGCAGGCCCGGGGACCCCAGCATTTT
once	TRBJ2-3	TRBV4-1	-	CASSQDKLGRIRTDTQYF	TGCGCCAGCAGCCAAGATAAACTTGGGCGAATTCGCACAGATACGCAGTATTTT
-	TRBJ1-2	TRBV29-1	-	CSVDQGGYGYTF	TGCAGCGTTGATCAGGGCGGCTATGGCTACACCTTC
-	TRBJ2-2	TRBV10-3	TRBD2	CAIGSLAGATGELFF	TGTGCCATCGGTAGTCTAGCGGGAGCGACCGGGGAGCTGTTTTTT
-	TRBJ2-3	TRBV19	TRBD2	CASSSGTSGTDTQYF	TGTGCCAGTAGCTCCGGGACTAGCGGGACAGATACGCAGTATTTT
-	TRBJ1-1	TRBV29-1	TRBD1	CSVEGGQGTTEAFF	TGCAGCGTTGAGGGGGGACAGGGGACCACTGAAGCTTTCTTT
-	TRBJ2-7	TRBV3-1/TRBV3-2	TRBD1	CASSRSSGTGSVEQYF	TGTGCCAGCAGCCGATCGTCCGGGACAGGGAGTGTCGAGCAGTACTTC
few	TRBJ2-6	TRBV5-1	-	CASSLTLSGANVLTF	TGCGCCAGCAGTTTAACCCTCTCTGGGGCCAACGTCCTGACTTTC
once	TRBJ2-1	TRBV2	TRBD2	CASSGQTAGVGNEQFF	TGTGCCAGCAGTGGACAGACAGCGGGAGTCGGCAATGAGCAGTTCTTC
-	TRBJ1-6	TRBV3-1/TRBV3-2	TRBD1	CASSPRTGADSPLHF	TGTGCCAGCAGCCCAAGGACAGGGGCGGATTCACCCCTCCACTTT
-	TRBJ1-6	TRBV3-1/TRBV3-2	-	CASSHLNSYNSPLHF	TGTGCCAGCAGCCACTTAAACTCCTATAATTCACCCCTCCACTTT
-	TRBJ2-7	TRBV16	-	CASSQTGSSYEQYF	TGTGCCAGCAGCCAAACAGGGAGCTCCTACGAGCAGTACTTC
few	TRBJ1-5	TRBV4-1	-	CASSRVLGTNFQPQHF	TGCGCCAGCAGCCGAGTCCTAGGGACCAATTTTCAGCCCCAGCATTTT
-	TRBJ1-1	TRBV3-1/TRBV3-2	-	CASSRFRDGTEAFF	TGTGCCAGCAGCCGCTTCAGGGACGGCACTGAAGCTTTCTTT
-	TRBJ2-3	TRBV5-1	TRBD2	CASSFPGTRSTQYF	TGCGCCAGCAGCTTCCCCGGGACTAGAAGCACGCAGTATTTT
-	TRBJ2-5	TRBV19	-	CASSRGTQETQYF	TGTGCCAGTAGTAGAGGCACCCAAGAGACCCAGTACTTC
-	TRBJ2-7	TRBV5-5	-	CASTRSGRGDYEQYF	TGTGCCAGCACCCGCTCGGGCCGGGGAGACTACGAGCAGTACTTC
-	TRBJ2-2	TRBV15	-	CATSRDSPAGELFF	TGTGCCACCAGCAGAGATAGCCCAGCCGGGGAGCTGTTTTTT
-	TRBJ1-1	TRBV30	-	CAWSLDTEAFF	TGTGCCTGGAGTCTGGACACTGAAGCTTTCTTT
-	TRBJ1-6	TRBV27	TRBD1	CASSPNDRDQPLHF	TGTGCCAGCAGTCCGAACGACAGGGACCAACCCCTCCACTTT
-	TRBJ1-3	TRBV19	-	CASSIHPAGNTIYF	TGTGCCAGTAGTATTCATCCGGCTGGAAACACCATATATTTT
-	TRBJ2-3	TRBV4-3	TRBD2	CASSHGLAGNTDTQYF	TGCGCCAGCAGCCACGGACTAGCGGGAAACACAGATACGCAGTATTTT
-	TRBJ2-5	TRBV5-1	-	CASSLSGVEETQYF	TGCGCCAGCAGCTTATCGGGGGTTGAAGAGACCCAGTACTTC
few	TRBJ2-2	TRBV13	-	CASSRGDNTGELFF	TGTGCCAGCAGCCGGGGAGATAACACCGGGGAGCTGTTTTTT
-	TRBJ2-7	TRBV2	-	CASSGPGDEQYF	TGTGCCAGCAGCGGTCCTGGGGACGAGCAGTACTTC
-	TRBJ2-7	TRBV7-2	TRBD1	CASSYGTADYEQYF	TGTGCCAGCAGCTATGGGACAGCCGACTACGAGCAGTACTTC
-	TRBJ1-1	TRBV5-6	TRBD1	CASSFGLGTGKAQLAEAFF	TGTGCCAGCAGCTTCGGCCTAGGGACAGGGAAGGCCCAACTGGCTGAAGCTTTCTTT
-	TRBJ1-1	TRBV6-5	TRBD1	CASSYSDRARDTEAFF	TGTGCCAGCAGTTACTCGGACAGGGCAAGGGACACTGAAGCTTTCTTT
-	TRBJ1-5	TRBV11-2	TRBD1	CASSLDRGHQPQHF	TGTGCCAGCAGCTTGGACAGGGGCCATCAGCCCCAGCATTTT
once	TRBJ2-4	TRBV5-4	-	CASSLRGGKNIQYF	TGTGCCAGCAGCCTACGTGGTGGCAAAAACATTCAGTACTTC
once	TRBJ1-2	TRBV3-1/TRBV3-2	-	CASSQGVDYGYTF	TGTGCCAGCAGCCAGGGGGTGGACTATGGCTACACCTTC
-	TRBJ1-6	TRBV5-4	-	CASSARAASSDSPLHF	TGTGCCAGCAGCGCTCGGGCAGCCTCCTCGGATTCACCCCTCCACTTT
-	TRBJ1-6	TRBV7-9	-	CASSSFTGFDSPLHF	TGTGCCAGCAGCTCCTTTACAGGGTTTGATTCACCCCTCCACTTT
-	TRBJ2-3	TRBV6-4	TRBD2	CASSSGGWDTQYF	TGTGCCTCCTCTAGCGGGGGATGGGATACGCAGTATTTT
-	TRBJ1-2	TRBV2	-	CASSEAAGTYGYTF	TGTGCCAGCAGTGAAGCGGCAGGGACCTATGGCTACACCTTC
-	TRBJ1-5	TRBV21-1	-	CASSKGQGPRNQPQHF	TGTGCCAGCAGCAAGGGACAGGGACCGCGCAATCAGCCCCAGCATTTT
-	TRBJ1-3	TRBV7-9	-	CASSLWAWGSGNTIYF	TGTGCCAGCAGCTTGTGGGCCTGGGGCTCTGGAAACACCATATATTTT
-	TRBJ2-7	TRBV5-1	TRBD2	CASSALAGSREQYF	TGCGCCAGCAGCGCCCTAGCGGGGTCGCGAGAGCAGTACTTC
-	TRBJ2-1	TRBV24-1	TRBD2	CATSGLAGNEQFF	TGTGCCACCAGTGGACTAGCCGGCAATGAGCAGTTCTTC
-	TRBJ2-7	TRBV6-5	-	CASSYSTLSYEQYF	TGTGCCAGCAGTTACTCAACCCTTTCCTACGAGCAGTACTTC
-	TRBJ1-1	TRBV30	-	CAWSVQMNTEAFF	TGTGCCTGGAGTGTACAGATGAACACTGAAGCTTTCTTT
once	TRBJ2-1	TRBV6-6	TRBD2	CASSYSGGFYNEQFF	TGTGCCAGCAGTTACTCGGGGGGGTTCTACAATGAGCAGTTCTTC
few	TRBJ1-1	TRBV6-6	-	CASSKVSNTEAFF	TGTGCCAGCAGTAAAGTCAGTAACACTGAAGCTTTCTTT
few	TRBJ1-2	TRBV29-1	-	CSVPGGSGGRNGYTF	TGCAGCGTCCCGGGGGGTTCTGGGGGAAGGAATGGCTACACCTTC